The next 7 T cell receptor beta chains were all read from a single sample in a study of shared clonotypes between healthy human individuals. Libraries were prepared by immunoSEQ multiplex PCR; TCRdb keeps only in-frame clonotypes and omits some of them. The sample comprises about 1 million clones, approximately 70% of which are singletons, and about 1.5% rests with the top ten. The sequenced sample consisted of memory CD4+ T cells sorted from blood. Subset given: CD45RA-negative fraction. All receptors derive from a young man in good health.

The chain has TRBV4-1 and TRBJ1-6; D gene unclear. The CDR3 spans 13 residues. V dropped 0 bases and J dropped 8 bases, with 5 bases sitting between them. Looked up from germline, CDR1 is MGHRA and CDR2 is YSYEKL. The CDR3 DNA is TGCGCCAGCAGCCAAGACGAGGATTCACCCCTCCACTTT. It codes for CASSQDEDSPLHF.

CDR3 sequence: CASSLALRVGGSEQFF. The CDR3, as DNA: TGTGCCAGCAGCTTAGCGCTGAGGGTGGGCGGTTCAGAGCAGTTCTTC. This rearrangement joins TRBV7-2 to TRBJ2-1; perhaps TRBD2 as D (5 bases). V was cut by 0 bases and J by 10 bases, with 19 bases left in between. This CDR3 is 16 amino acids long. CDR1 and CDR2 (germline): SGHTA, FQGNSA. The full variable domain, rest sourced from reference TRBV7-2 and TRBJ2-1, is GAGVSQSPSNKVTEKGKDVELRCDPISGHTALYWYRQSLGQGLEFLIYFQGNSAPDKSGLPSDRFSAERTGGSVSTLTIQRTQQEDSAVYLCASSLALRVGGSEQFFGPGTRLTVL.

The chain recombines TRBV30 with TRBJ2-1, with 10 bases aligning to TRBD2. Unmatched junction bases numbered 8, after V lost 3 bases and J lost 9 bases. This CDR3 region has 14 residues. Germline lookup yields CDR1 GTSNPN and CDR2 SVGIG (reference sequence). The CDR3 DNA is TGTGCCTGGAGGCAGCTAGCGGGGGTGGGTGAGCAGTTCTTC. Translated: CAWRQLAGVGEQFF. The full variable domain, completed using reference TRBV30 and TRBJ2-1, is SQTIHQWPATLVQPVGSPLSLECTVEGTSNPNLYWYRQAAGRGLQLLFYSVGIGQISSEVPQNLSASRPQDRQFILSSKKLLLSDSGFYLCAWRQLAGVGEQFFGPGTRLTVL.

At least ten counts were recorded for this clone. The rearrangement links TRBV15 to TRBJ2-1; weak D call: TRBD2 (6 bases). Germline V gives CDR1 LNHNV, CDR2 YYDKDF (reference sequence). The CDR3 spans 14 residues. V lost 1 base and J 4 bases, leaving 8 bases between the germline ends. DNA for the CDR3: TGTGCCACCAGCAGAGTAGCGGATTACAATGAGCAGTTCTTC. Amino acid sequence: CATSRVADYNEQFF.

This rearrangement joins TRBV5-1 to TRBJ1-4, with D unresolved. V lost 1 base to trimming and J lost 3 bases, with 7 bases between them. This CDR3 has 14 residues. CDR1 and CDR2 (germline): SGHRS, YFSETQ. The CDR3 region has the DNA TGCGCCAGCAGCTTGTGGGGAGCTAATGAAAAACTGTTTTTT. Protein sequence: CASSLWGANEKLFF.

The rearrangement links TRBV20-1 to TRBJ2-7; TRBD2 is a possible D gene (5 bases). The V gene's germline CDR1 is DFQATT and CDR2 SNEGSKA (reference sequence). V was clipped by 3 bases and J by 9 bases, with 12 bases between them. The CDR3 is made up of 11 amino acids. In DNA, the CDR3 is TGCAGTGCTAGGGAGGATGAGGGGCAGTACTTC. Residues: CSAREDEGQYF.

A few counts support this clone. The CDR3 protein is CASSRGLTYNSPLHF. In DNA form, the CDR3 reads TGTGCCAGTAGTCGAGGGTTAACCTATAATTCACCCCTCCACTTT. V and J are TRBV19 and TRBJ1-6; no clear D. This CDR3 is 15 amino acids long. Deletions cut 5 bases from V and 2 bases from J, with 10 bases between. Germline values: CDR1 LNHDA, CDR2 SQIVND (reference sequence).